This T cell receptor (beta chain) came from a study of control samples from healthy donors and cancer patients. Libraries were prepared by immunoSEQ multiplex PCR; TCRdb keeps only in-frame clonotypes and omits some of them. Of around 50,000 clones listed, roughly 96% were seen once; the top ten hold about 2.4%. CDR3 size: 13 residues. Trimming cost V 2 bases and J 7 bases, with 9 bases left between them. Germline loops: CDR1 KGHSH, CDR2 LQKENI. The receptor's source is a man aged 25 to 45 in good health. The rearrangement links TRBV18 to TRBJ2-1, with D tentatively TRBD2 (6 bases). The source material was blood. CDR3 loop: CASSPTSSNEQFF. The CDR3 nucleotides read TGTGCCAGCTCACCAACTAGCAGTAATGAGCAGTTCTTC.